The 12 T cell receptor beta chains below all came from one sample that was sequenced in a study of blood T cell repertoires in COVID-19. The protocol was immunoSEQ multiplex PCR, while the TCRdb copy is restricted to in-frame clones and leaves out a portion. This table holds more than 200,000 clones, around nine tenths found once. Sequencing used peripheral blood. These receptors came from a woman aged 40 to 50 who had recovered from COVID-19.

This chain links TRBV14 with TRBJ1-4; D is undetermined. In germline, CDR1 is SGHDN, CDR2 FVKESK. The CDR3 is 16 residues long. V was cut by 0 bases and J by 2 bases, with 10 bases left in between. The CDR3 DNA sequence: TGTGCCAGCAGCCAAGACTACGGGGTCACTAATGAAAAACTGTTTTTT. This gives the protein CASSQDYGVTNEKLFF.

Here the CDR3 DNA reads TGTGCCAGCAGCTTAGAAGCGCAATCCTACGAGCAGTACTTC. The encoded protein is CASSLEAQSYEQYF. The V gene is TRBV7-9, the J gene TRBJ2-7; no clear D. The V gene lost 1 base and the J gene lost 1 base, with 8 bases spanning the gap. The germline V gene has CDR1 SEHNR and CDR2 FQNEAQ (reference sequence). There are 14 residues in the CDR3.

This clone was seen a single time. The V gene is TRBV19, the J gene TRBJ2-7; 7 nucleotides match TRBD2. V dropped 5 bases and J dropped 1; count of bases not matched to a gene: 5. The CDR3 runs to 14 residues. The germline V gene has CDR1 LNHDA and CDR2 SQIVND (reference sequence). CDR3 residues: CASSVERGSYEQYF. The CDR3 DNA is TGTGCCAGTAGTGTGGAGCGGGGTTCCTACGAGCAGTACTTC.

This clone has only a few counts. This chain uses TRBV14 with TRBJ1-2; D gene uncertain. Germline loops: CDR1 SGHDN, CDR2 FVKESK. The ends were cut back, 0 bases at V and 4 bases at J, with 6 bases in the middle. The CDR3 contains 13 residues. The CDR3 protein is CASSQEVSYGYTF. DNA of the CDR3: TGTGCCAGCAGCCAAGAGGTTAGCTATGGCTACACCTTC.

V gene TRBV5-5 combines with J gene TRBJ2-5, with 7 bases lining up with TRBD1. The CDR3 runs 14 residues. Germline V lookup: CDR1 SGHKS, CDR2 YYEKEE (reference sequence). V was clipped by 4 bases and J by 3 bases; unmatched bases: 6. DNA of the CDR3: TGTGCCAGCAGCACGACAGGGCCCAAAGAGACCCAGTACTTC. Its translation is CASSTTGPKETQYF.

The chain couples TRBV4-2 to TRBJ2-5, with TRBD2 identical over 8 bases. J lost 6 bases, V lost 0 bases, and 9 bases had no gene match. Germline V lookup: CDR1 LGHNA, CDR2 YNFKEQ. The CDR3 loop spans 16 amino acids. The CDR3 spells CASSQDSGTRRQTQYF. Here the CDR3 DNA reads TGTGCCAGCAGCCAAGACTCCGGGACTAGAAGGCAGACCCAGTACTTC.

V and J are TRBV13 and TRBJ1-2, with 9 bases matching TRBD1. The germline V gene has CDR1 PRHDT and CDR2 FYEKMQ (reference sequence). The ends lost 6 bases at V and 8 bases at J; junction bases unmatched: 13. CDR3 length: 15 amino acids. The CDR3 nucleotides read TGTGCCAGCAGTTGGACAGGGGCTTTACGGTCCGGCTACACCTTC. It translates to CASSWTGALRSGYTF.

As for this clone: One end of the junction does not line up with germline, which may come from a read error. The chain is built from TRBV4-1 and TRBJ2-3; perhaps TRBD2 as D (5 bases). Germline V gene data show CDR1 as MGHRA and CDR2 as YSYEKL. The CDR3 runs to 15 residues. The CDR3 is CASKAGPSSKDTQYF. CDR3 bases: TGCGCCAGTAAGGCGGGCCCCAGTTCTAAAGATACACAGTATTTT.

V gene TRBV6-2 or TRBV6-3 combines with J gene TRBJ2-7, with 8 nucleotides matching TRBD1. The CDR3 contains 15 residues. Trimming cost V 0 bases and J 2 bases; bases outside gene matches: 3. Germline V gene lookup returns CDR1 MNHEY and CDR2 SVGEGT. The CDR3 sequence: CASSYSGQGPYEQYF. CDR3 coding DNA: TGTGCCAGCAGTTACTCCGGACAGGGCCCCTACGAGCAGTACTTC.

The rearrangement joins TRBV10-3 to TRBJ1-6, with 9 bases aligning to TRBD1. Trimming took 5 bases from V and 8 from J; bases not matched to a gene: 7. Germline V gives CDR1 ENHRY, CDR2 SYGVKD. This CDR3 region has 15 residues. The CDR3 nucleotides are TGTGCCATCAGTCCGGGACAGGGTGATTATTCACCCCTCCACTTT. This encodes CAISPGQGDYSPLHF.

This chain joins TRBV19 and TRBJ1-5, with 8 bases aligning to TRBD1. The length of the CDR3 is 15 residues. V gave up 4 bases and J gave up 6 bases; unmatched junction bases: 8. Germline CDR1 LNHDA, CDR2 SQIVND (reference sequence). CDR3 nucleotides: TGTGCCAGTAGTAACGCAGGGGGCTTCGGTCAGCCCCAGCATTTT. As protein: CASSNAGGFGQPQHF.

The V call is TRBV10-3, the J call TRBJ1-2; 7 bases match TRBD1. This CDR3 is 14 amino acids long. CDR1 ENHRY and CDR2 SYGVKD come from the germline V gene. J lost 6 bases, V lost 5 bases, and 9 bases had no gene match. CDR3 region: CAISRDSPLDGYTF. The CDR3 nucleotides are TGTGCCATCAGTCGGGACAGTCCGTTGGATGGCTACACCTTC.